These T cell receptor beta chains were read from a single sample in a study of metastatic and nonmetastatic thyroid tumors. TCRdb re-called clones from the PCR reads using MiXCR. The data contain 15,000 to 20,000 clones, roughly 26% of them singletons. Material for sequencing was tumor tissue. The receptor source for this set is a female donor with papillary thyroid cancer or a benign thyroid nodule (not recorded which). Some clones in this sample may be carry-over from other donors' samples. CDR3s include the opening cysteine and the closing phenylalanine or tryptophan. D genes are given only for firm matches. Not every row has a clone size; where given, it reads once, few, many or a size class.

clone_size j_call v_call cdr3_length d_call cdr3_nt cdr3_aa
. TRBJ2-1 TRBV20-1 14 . TGCAGTGCTAGAGGGGTGGCAGGCCGTCGTGAGCAGTTCTTC CSARGVAGRREQFF
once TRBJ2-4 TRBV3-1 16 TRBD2 TGTGCCAGCAGCCAAGGGGGGGTAGCGGGAGAAAACATTCAGTACTTC CASSQGGVAGENIQYF
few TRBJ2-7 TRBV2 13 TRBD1 TGTGCCAGTACGATGGCAGGGGGTTTGGAGCAGTACTTC CASTMAGGLEQYF
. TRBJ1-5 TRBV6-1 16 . TGTGCCAGCAGTGAAAGCGGGGGAAGGGGCAATCAGCCCCAGCATTTT CASSESGGRGNQPQHF
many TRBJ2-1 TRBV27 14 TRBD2 TGTGCCAGCGAGACCAGCGGGAGCAGCAATGAGCAGTTCTTC CASETSGSSNEQFF
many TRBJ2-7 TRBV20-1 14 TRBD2 TGCAGTGCTAATCTAGCGGGAGCAACCTACGAGCAGTACTTC CSANLAGATYEQYF
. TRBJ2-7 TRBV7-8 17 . TGTGCCAGCATCTTAGCGCGTCCTGGGGGGCATGGATACGAGCAGTACTTC CASILARPGGHGYEQYF
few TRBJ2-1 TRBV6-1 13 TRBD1 TGTTCCAGCAGTTTACAGGGGTCAGGGGAGCAGTTCTTC CSSSLQGSGEQFF
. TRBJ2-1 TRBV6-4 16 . TGTGCCAGCAGTGACCGACCCAGTAGCTCCTACAATGAGCAGTTCTTC CASSDRPSSSYNEQFF
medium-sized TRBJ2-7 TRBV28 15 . TGTGCCAGCAGCCAACCAGGGAGAATTACCTACGAGCAGTACTTC CASSQPGRITYEQYF
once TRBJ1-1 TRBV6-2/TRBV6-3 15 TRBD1 TGTGCCAGCAGTGTGGGACAGGGTCTTTACACTGAAGCTTTATTT CASSVGQGLYTEALF
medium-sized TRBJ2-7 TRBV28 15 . TGTGCCAGCAGTTGGACCGGGGGAGGGGGCAACGAGCAGTACTTC CASSWTGGGGNEQYF
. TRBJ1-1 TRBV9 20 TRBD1 TGTGCCAGCAGCGTAGGTAGGGGACAGGGGGCTAAGTCAAGGGGAACTGAAGCTTTCTTT CASSVGRGQGAKSRGTEAFF
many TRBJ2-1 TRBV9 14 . TGTGCCAGCAGCGCGGGAGTTTGGGGCAGTGAGCAGTTCTTC CASSAGVWGSEQFF
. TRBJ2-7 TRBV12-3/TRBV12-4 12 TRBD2 TGTGCCAGCAGACGACTAGCTTCTGAGCAGTACTTC CASRRLASEQYF
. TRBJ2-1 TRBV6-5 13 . TGTGCCAGCAGTTACGTTAGGGAGAATGAGCAGTTCTTC CASSYVRENEQFF
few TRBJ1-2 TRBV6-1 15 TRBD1 TGTGCCAGCAGTGAAATCGGACAGGGTAACTATGGCTACACCTTC CASSEIGQGNYGYTF
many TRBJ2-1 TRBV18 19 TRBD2 TGTGCCAGCTCACCATTTAGGACTAGCGGGACCCGCTCCTACAATGAGCAGTTCTTC CASSPFRTSGTRSYNEQFF
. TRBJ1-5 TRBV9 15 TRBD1 TGTGCCAGCAGCGCGGGACAGAATTATAATCAGCCCCAGCATTTT CASSAGQNYNQPQHF